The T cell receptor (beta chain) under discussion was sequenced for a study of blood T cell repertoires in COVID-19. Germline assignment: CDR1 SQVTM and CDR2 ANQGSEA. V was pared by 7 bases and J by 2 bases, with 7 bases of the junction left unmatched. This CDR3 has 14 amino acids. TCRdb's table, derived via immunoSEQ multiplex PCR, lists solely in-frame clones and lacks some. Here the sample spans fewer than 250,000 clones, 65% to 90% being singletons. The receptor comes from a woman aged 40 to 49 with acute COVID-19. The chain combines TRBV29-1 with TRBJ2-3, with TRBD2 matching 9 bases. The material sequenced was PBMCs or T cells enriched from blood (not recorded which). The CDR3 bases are TGCAGCGCCGCTAGCGGGATGCCCACAGATACGCAGTATTTT. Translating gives CSAASGMPTDTQYF.